These T cell receptor beta chains were read from a single sample in a study of blood T cell repertoires in COVID-19. The table came from immunoSEQ multiplex PCR; TCRdb's copy has only in-frame clones and leaves some out. The sample lists 200,000 or so clones, around 83% occurring once. The specimen was peripheral blood. These receptors originate from a man over 45 who had recovered from COVID-19. CDR3s include the opening cysteine and the closing phenylalanine or tryptophan. D genes are given only for firm matches. Rows give clone size only sometimes, using once, few, many, or a class for an expanded clone.

DNA: TGTGCCAGCAGCCAAACGACAGGGGTCGGGGAGCTGTTTTTT
CDR3: CASSQTTGVGELFF
J: TRBJ2-2
V: TRBV3-1/TRBV3-2
size: once
D: TRBD1

DNA: TGTGCCAGCAGCGGTCGGACAGGGAGCCGATATGAAGCTTTCTTT
CDR3: CASSGRTGSRYEAFF
J: TRBJ1-1
V: TRBV7-9
size: -
D: TRBD1

DNA: TGTGCCAGCAGGACTACGCAAGAGACCCAGTACTTC
CDR3: CASRTTQETQYF
J: TRBJ2-5
V: TRBV2
size: -
D: -

DNA: TGTGCCAGCACCAAAGGGACTGCCTCCTACAATGAGCAGTTCTTC
CDR3: CASTKGTASYNEQFF
J: TRBJ2-1
V: TRBV7-2
size: -
D: -

DNA: TGTGCCAGCAGCGGACAAAGGAGGTCAGCGGGAGAGTTCTACAATGAGCAGTTCTTC
CDR3: CASSGQRRSAGEFYNEQFF
J: TRBJ2-1
V: TRBV9
size: -
D: TRBD2

DNA: TGTGCCAGCAGCTTAGGAGGGATCGGGGCCAACGTCCTGACTTTC
CDR3: CASSLGGIGANVLTF
J: TRBJ2-6
V: TRBV5-4
size: once
D: -

DNA: TGTGCCAGCAGTTTAACTGGGGCCCCCTACGAGCAGTACTTC
CDR3: CASSLTGAPYEQYF
J: TRBJ2-7
V: TRBV28
size: -
D: -

DNA: TGTGCCAGCAGTTGGACTAGCGGGAGTCCAGATACGCAGTATTTT
CDR3: CASSWTSGSPDTQYF
J: TRBJ2-3
V: TRBV27
size: -
D: TRBD2

DNA: TGTGCCAGCAGATCCGGGATCGACTACAATGAGCAGTTCTTC
CDR3: CASRSGIDYNEQFF
J: TRBJ2-1
V: TRBV27
size: -
D: -

DNA: TGTGCCACCAGCAGAGCGCCGGGCAGGGAAGGGTTTGGGGACTACAATGAGCAGTTCTTC
CDR3: CATSRAPGREGFGDYNEQFF
J: TRBJ2-1
V: TRBV15
size: -
D: -

DNA: TGTGCCAGCAGCTTTGGAGGTTCCCGCACCGGGGAGCTGTTTTTT
CDR3: CASSFGGSRTGELFF
J: TRBJ2-2
V: TRBV7-2
size: -
D: -

DNA: TGCGCCAGCAGCCGGGGAGGGTGGGGAACTGAAGCTTTCTTT
CDR3: CASSRGGWGTEAFF
J: TRBJ1-1
V: TRBV5-1
size: -
D: -

DNA: TGTGCCAGCAGTCCGCTGGGACAGGGTTATGAAAAACTGTTTTTT
CDR3: CASSPLGQGYEKLFF
J: TRBJ1-4
V: TRBV28
size: few
D: TRBD1

DNA: TGTGCCAGCAGCCAAGACCCCCTAAGGGGACAGGGGCGATCACCCCTCCACTTT
CDR3: CASSQDPLRGQGRSPLHF
J: TRBJ1-6
V: TRBV14
size: once
D: TRBD1

DNA: TGTGCCAGCAGCTGGGGACTATCCGCCGGGGAGCTGTTTTTT
CDR3: CASSWGLSAGELFF
J: TRBJ2-2
V: TRBV11-2
size: -
D: TRBD2

DNA: TGTGCCAGCATCGGCGGGACCTACTACGAGCAGTACTTC
CDR3: CASIGGTYYEQYF
J: TRBJ2-7
V: TRBV27
size: few
D: -

DNA: TGTGCCAGCAGCCCCGGACAGACCTACGAGCAGTACTTC
CDR3: CASSPGQTYEQYF
J: TRBJ2-7
V: TRBV28
size: -
D: -

DNA: TGTGCCATCGCTACAAGTACTACGTACGAGCAGTACTTC
CDR3: CAIATSTTYEQYF
J: TRBJ2-7
V: TRBV10-3
size: -
D: -

DNA: TGTGCCAGCAGCCCCAGGACAGGGGGCATCCGAATTCACACTGAAGCTTTCTTT
CDR3: CASSPRTGGIRIHTEAFF
J: TRBJ1-1
V: TRBV7-9
size: -
D: TRBD1

DNA: TGTGCCAGCAAGGAGGGAGGGCTCCAAGCCAAAAACATTCAGTACTTC
CDR3: CASKEGGLQAKNIQYF
J: TRBJ2-4
V: TRBV27
size: -
D: TRBD2

DNA: TGTGCCAGCAGTACAAACGGGAATTACGGCTACACCTTC
CDR3: CASSTNGNYGYTF
J: TRBJ1-2
V: TRBV12-3/TRBV12-4
size: -
D: -

DNA: TGTGCCAGTAGTCTAGCGGGAGGGCTCTACAATGAGCAGTTCTTC
CDR3: CASSLAGGLYNEQFF
J: TRBJ2-1
V: TRBV19
size: -
D: TRBD2

DNA: TGTGCCAGCAGTTCTACGGACAGGGCGGTCACAGATACGCAGTATTTT
CDR3: CASSSTDRAVTDTQYF
J: TRBJ2-3
V: TRBV6-6
size: -
D: TRBD1

DNA: TGTGCCAGTAGTTTGTGGGCCAGGGGGCGCGTTCATCAGCCCCAGCATTTT
CDR3: CASSLWARGRVHQPQHF
J: TRBJ1-5
V: TRBV19
size: -
D: TRBD1

DNA: TGTGCCAGCAGTGAACTGGGGGCCGGTGAAAAACTGTTTTTT
CDR3: CASSELGAGEKLFF
J: TRBJ1-4
V: TRBV2
size: -
D: -